This T cell receptor beta chain was recorded in a study of shared clonotypes between healthy human individuals. Study information: Per-donor plates numbered three CD4 naive, three CD4 memory, two CD8 naive and one CD8 memory. Broader study findings: Genetic and exposure-history diversity was limited by the few donors. Shared across several donors were around 5% of the naive CD4 clonotypes.

This clone is a singleton in its sample. The antigen is not known. From germline, CDR1 is MNHEY and CDR2 SVGAGI. The CDR3 runs to 14 residues. The ends were cut back, 6 bases at V and 3 bases at J, with 15 bases in the middle. Each sorted subset replicate got 200 ng genomic DNA, roughly 27,000 genomes. The repertoire was sequenced with immunoSEQ multiplex PCR; TCRdb's copy has only in-frame clones and lacks some. The sample shows fewer than 1.6 million clones, around 98.5% of them seen only once. This receptor was obtained from a man between 25 and 39 years old in good health. Sample: naive CD4+ T cells sorted from blood. Subset specified: CD45RA+ positively selected. This chain connects TRBV6-5 to TRBJ2-7; D ambiguous. CDR3 DNA: TGTGCCAGCAGAATTAGCTCTACCTTCTACGAGCAGTACTTC. It is translated as CASRISSTFYEQYF.